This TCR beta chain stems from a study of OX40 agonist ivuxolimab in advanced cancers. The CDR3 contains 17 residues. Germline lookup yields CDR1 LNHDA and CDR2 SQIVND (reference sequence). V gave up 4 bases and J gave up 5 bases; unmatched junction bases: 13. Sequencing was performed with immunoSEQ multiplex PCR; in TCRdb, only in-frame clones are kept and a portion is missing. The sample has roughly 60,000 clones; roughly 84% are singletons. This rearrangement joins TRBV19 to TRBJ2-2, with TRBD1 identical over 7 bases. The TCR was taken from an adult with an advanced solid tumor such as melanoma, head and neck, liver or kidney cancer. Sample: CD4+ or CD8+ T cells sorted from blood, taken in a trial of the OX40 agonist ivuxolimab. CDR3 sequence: CASSTLPKTGKTGELFF. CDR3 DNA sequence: TGTGCCAGTAGTACCCTTCCGAAGACAGGGAAGACCGGGGAGCTGTTTTTT. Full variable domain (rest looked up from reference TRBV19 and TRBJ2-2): DGGITQSPKYLFRKEGQNVTLSCEQNLNHDAMYWYRQDPGQGLRLIYYSQIVNDFQKGDIAEGYSVSREKKESFPLTVTSAQKNPTAFYLCASSTLPKTGKTGELFFGEGSRLTVL.